This entry lists 22 T cell receptor beta chains sequenced from one sample in a study of blood T cell repertoires in COVID-19. Generated by immunoSEQ multiplex PCR, the TCRdb table keeps only in-frame clones and is missing some. This sample has some 82,000 clones, with 80% to 85% found just once. Sequencing was performed on peripheral blood. The source of these receptors is a man older than 75 with acute or convalescent COVID-19.

Only a few counts were recorded for this clone. The chain has TRBV7-9 and TRBJ2-3; perhaps TRBD2 as D (6 bases). This CDR3 is built from 18 residues. V lost 5 bases and J 0 bases, leaving 21 bases between the germline ends. CDR1 SEHNR and CDR2 FQNEAQ come from the germline V gene (reference sequence). The chain's CDR3 is CASSPLPDLAVSTDTQYF. For the CDR3, the DNA is TGTGCCAGCAGCCCATTGCCAGATTTAGCGGTTAGCACAGATACGCAGTATTTT.

The J gene is TRBJ2-2, the V gene TRBV28, with 9 bases lining up with TRBD2. Germline CDR1 MDHEN, CDR2 SYDVKM. The CDR3 extends over 15 amino acids. V trimming: 6 bases; J trimming: 5 bases; junction bases outside the gene matches: 7. CDR3 region: CASRIAGVGTGELFF. Written as DNA, the CDR3 is TGTGCCAGCAGAATAGCGGGAGTGGGGACCGGGGAGCTGTTTTTT.

This clone was observed a handful of times. V gene TRBV18 combines with J gene TRBJ2-2; maybe TRBD1 (5 bases). Trimming shortened V by 3 bases and J by 3 bases, and 11 bases separated the two germline ends. This CDR3 spans 15 amino acids. The germline V gene has CDR1 KGHSH and CDR2 LQKENI. The CDR3 sequence is CASSPRTSYTGELFF. DNA for the CDR3: TGTGCCAGCTCACCTCGGACATCTTACACCGGGGAGCTGTTTTTT. Supplemented by reference TRBV18 and TRBJ2-2, the full variable domain reads NAGVMQNPRHLVRRRGQEARLRCSPMKGHSHVYWYRQLPEEGLKFMVYLQKENIIDESGMPKERFSAEFPKEGPSILRIQQVVRGDSAAYFCASSPRTSYTGELFFGEGSRLTVL.

The chain employs TRBV6-2 or TRBV6-3 and TRBJ2-2; a weak D match, TRBD2 (6 bases). V gave up 5 bases and J gave up 4 bases, with 20 bases separating them. The germline CDR1 and CDR2 sequences are MNHEY and SVGEGT. The CDR3 is 17 residues long. The CDR3 loop reads CASSPWGGPRVTGELFF. CDR3 DNA sequence: TGTGCCAGCAGTCCATGGGGAGGCCCTCGCGTCACCGGGGAGCTGTTTTTT.

The chain joins TRBV2 to TRBJ1-4, with D possibly being TRBD1 (6 bases). The CDR3 covers 15 residues. Germline CDR1 and CDR2: SNHLY and FYNNEI. Trimming removed 6 bases at V and 5 bases at J, with 16 bases between. CDR3 sequence: CASRAASQGNEKLFF. The CDR3, as DNA: TGTGCCAGCAGAGCTGCGTCACAGGGAAATGAAAAACTGTTTTTT.

The rearrangement uses TRBV18 and TRBJ2-7, with 11 bases matching TRBD1. The CDR3 contains 15 residues. The J segment lost 3 bases and the V segment lost 6 bases, leaving 7 bases of the junction unmatched. Germline V gives CDR1 KGHSH, CDR2 LQKENI. The CDR3 protein is CASSLRTGGFYEQYF. CDR3 DNA: TGTGCCAGCTCTCTTAGGACAGGGGGCTTCTACGAGCAGTACTTC.

This clone was counted once. The chain recombines TRBV28 with TRBJ1-3; 8 positions agree with TRBD1. Germline V gene sequence: CDR1 MDHEN, CDR2 SYDVKM. The CDR3 is made up of 15 amino acids. Germline trimming cut 6 bases from V and 3 bases from J; bases unmatched to any gene: 7. The DNA for the CDR3 is TGTGCCAGCAGATCCCAGGGGGCAGATGGAAACACCATATATTTT. The encoded protein is CASRSQGADGNTIYF.

J is TRBJ2-3 and V is TRBV4-2, with 11 bases lining up with TRBD2. This CDR3 spans 17 amino acids. The junction had 9 bases not matched to a gene; V was cut back by 0 bases and J by 7 bases. Per germline, CDR1 LGHNA and CDR2 YNFKEQ. The CDR3 bases are TGTGCCAGCAGCCAAGATCTAGCGGGAGGCCCGGAGTATACGCAGTATTTT. Protein product: CASSQDLAGGPEYTQYF.

This chain joins TRBV5-4 and TRBJ2-2; D is unclear. Germline V gene sequence: CDR1 SGHNT, CDR2 YYREEE (reference sequence). V was shortened by 2 bases and J by 5 bases, with 10 bases between the two germline ends. The CDR3 is made up of 14 amino acids. The CDR3 DNA follows: TGTGCCAGCAGCTTCGGTCAGGATACCGGGGAGCTGTTTTTT. Amino acids: CASSFGQDTGELFF.

The chain recombines TRBV19 with TRBJ2-5, with 7 bases that match TRBD2. CDR3 size: 14 residues. V shed 5 bases and J 5 bases; nucleotides not matched to a gene: 8. Germline values: CDR1 LNHDA, CDR2 SQIVND (reference sequence). The DNA of the CDR3 is TGTGCCAGTAGTGTGGGACTAAGGGCTGAGACCCAGTACTTC. This codes for CASSVGLRAETQYF.

This clone was recorded once. The V and J genes are TRBV29-1 and TRBJ1-2; D gene unclear. Per the germline V gene, CDR1 is SQVTM and CDR2 is ANQGSEA. Deletions cut 1 base from V and 2 bases from J, with 8 bases between. The CDR3 consists of 13 residues. The CDR3 bases are TGCAGCGTTGAAGGTGGAGGGAACTATGGCTACACCTTC. This translates into CSVEGGGNYGYTF. Using reference TRBV29-1 and TRBJ1-2 for the parts outside the CDR3, the full variable domain is SAVISQKPSRDICQRGTSLTIQCQVDSQVTMMFWYRQQPGQSLTLIATANQGSEATYESGFVIDKFPISRPNLTFSTLTVSNMSPEDSSIYLCSVEGGGNYGYTFGSGTRLTVV.

V is TRBV11-1 and J is TRBJ2-5; D ambiguous. Trimming removed 2 bases at V and 4 bases at J, with 8 bases between. The CDR3 extends over 13 amino acids. CDR1 SGHAT and CDR2 FQDESV come from the germline V gene (reference sequence). This CDR3 is CASSLNRRETQYF. In DNA form, the CDR3 reads TGTGCCAGCAGCTTAAACAGAAGAGAGACCCAGTACTTC. Based on the CDR3 plus reference TRBV11-1 and TRBJ2-5, the full variable domain is EAEVAQSPRYKITEKSQAVAFWCDPISGHATLYWYRQILGQGPELLVQFQDESVVDDSQLPKDRFSAERLKGVDSTLKIQPAELGDSAMYLCASSLNRRETQYFGPGTRLLVL.

The rearrangement joins TRBV5-1 to TRBJ1-4, with 9 bases fitting TRBD1. The CDR3 length is 14 residues. V lost 3 bases, J lost 7 bases, and 4 bases stayed unmatched. Germline loops: CDR1 SGHRS, CDR2 YFSETQ. CDR3 coding DNA: TGCGCCAGCAGCTCACAGGGGGCTCGTGAAAAACTGTTTTTT. Protein product: CASSSQGAREKLFF.

This chain joins TRBV28 and TRBJ1-1, with no clear D. Germline lookup yields CDR1 MDHEN and CDR2 SYDVKM. Deletions cut 6 bases from V and 0 bases from J, with 11 bases between. The CDR3 totals 14 residues. The CDR3 region is CASRYPRLNTEAFF. The CDR3 DNA reads TGTGCCAGCAGGTACCCCAGGTTGAACACTGAAGCTTTCTTT.

The chain combines TRBV11-2 with TRBJ2-1, with a possible D match to TRBD2 (6 bases). This CDR3 spans 14 amino acids. The V gene's germline CDR1 is SGHAT and CDR2 FQNNGV. Trimming removed 7 bases at V and 9 bases at J, with 19 bases between. CDR3 DNA sequence: TGTGCCAGCACCTACACTCCACAGGAGGGTGAGCAGTTCTTC. Translation gives CASTYTPQEGEQFF.

This clone was found once. The J gene is TRBJ1-3, the V gene TRBV28, with TRBD1 as a possible D gene (6 bases). CDR1 is MDHEN, CDR2 SYDVKM, per germline. This CDR3 contains 14 residues. V lost 8 bases to trimming and J lost 0 bases, with 11 bases between them. The CDR3 sequence: CASLTGSSGNTIYF. The CDR3 nucleotides are TGTGCCAGCTTAACAGGGAGCTCTGGAAACACCATATATTTT. Drawing the rest from reference TRBV28 and TRBJ1-3, the complete variable domain is DVKVTQSSRYLVKRTGEKVFLECVQDMDHENMFWYRQDPGLGLRLIYFSYDVKMKEKGDIPEGYSVSREKKERFSLILESASTNQTSMYLCASLTGSSGNTIYFGEGSWLTVV.

The chain links TRBV30 to TRBJ2-3, with D perhaps TRBD2 (6 bases). The CDR3 consists of 15 residues. Trimming removed 3 bases at V and 0 bases at J, with 13 bases between. Germline values: CDR1 GTSNPN, CDR2 SVGIG (reference sequence). The CDR3 region has the DNA TGTGCCTGGAGGCGGGGCCTATTTAGCACAGATACGCAGTATTTT. It translates to CAWRRGLFSTDTQYF.

The chain employs TRBV2 and TRBJ2-7, with D possibly being TRBD1 (6 bases). V lost 2 bases to trimming and J lost 1 base, with 12 bases between them. CDR3 length: 15 residues. The germline V gene encodes CDR1 SNHLY and CDR2 FYNNEI. Here the CDR3 reads CASSEQGFDSYEQYF. CDR3 in DNA: TGTGCCAGCAGTGAACAGGGGTTTGATTCCTACGAGCAGTACTTC.

This clone was picked up one time. The rearrangement joins TRBV29-1 to TRBJ2-5; tentative D call: TRBD2 (5 bases). CDR1 SQVTM and CDR2 ANQGSEA come from the germline V gene. The V gene lost 2 bases and the J gene lost 4 bases, with 11 bases spanning the gap. The CDR3 runs 13 residues. CDR3 amino acids: CSVEYSSSETQYF. CDR3 DNA: TGCAGCGTTGAATACTCTAGCTCAGAGACCCAGTACTTC.

In this sample, this clone turned up once. This sequence joins TRBV6-2 or TRBV6-3 and TRBJ1-5; 8 positions agree with TRBD1. In germline, CDR1 is MNHEY, CDR2 SVGEGT. V was pared by 5 bases and J by 3 bases, with 9 bases of the junction left unmatched. CDR3 length: 16 amino acids. The CDR3 nucleotides read TGTGCCAGCAGTCCACTGACAGGGGTTTACAATCAGCCCCAGCATTTT. It codes for CASSPLTGVYNQPQHF.

This clone turned up a few times. This chain links TRBV7-8 with TRBJ2-3; maybe TRBD2 (5 bases). Germline V gene data show CDR1 as SGHVS and CDR2 as FQNEAQ. The CDR3 is 15 amino acids. The V end lost 1 base, the J end lost 1 base, and 9 bases lay between the germline ends. The CDR3: CASSLERRRTDTQYF. The CDR3 nucleotides are TGTGCCAGCAGCTTAGAGCGGAGGCGCACAGATACGCAGTATTTT.

This clone appeared once. CDR3 region: CASSPGGTGNHNEQFF. The CDR3 region has the DNA TGTGCCAGCAGCCCTGGCGGGACAGGGAATCACAATGAGCAGTTCTTC. This sequence joins TRBV7-9 and TRBJ2-1; 9 nucleotides line up with TRBD1. V lost 5 bases to trimming and J lost 5 bases; unmatched junction nucleotides: 10. The germline V gene encodes CDR1 SEHNR and CDR2 FQNEAQ (reference sequence). The CDR3 is 16 amino acids. The variable domain in full, completed from reference TRBV7-9 and TRBJ2-1, reads DTGVSQNPRHKITKRGQNVTFRCDPISEHNRLYWYRQTLGQGPEFLTYFQNEAQLEKSRLLSDRFSAERPKGSFSTLEIQRTEQGDSAMYLCASSPGGTGNHNEQFFGPGTRLTVL.